This entry lists 25 T cell receptor beta chains sequenced from one sample in a study of vaccination and CD4 T cells after COVID-19 (dated by TCRdb to about 2022). These receptors have no known antigen. The sample's treatment or condition label, in plain terms: 10-day PBMC culture with coronavirus spike peptide pools or control peptides (ViraFEST assay). The protocol used for the library was PCR. Sequencer: Illumina iSeq 100. DNA from cultured CD4+ T cells was subjected to TCR sequencing with the Oncomine TCR Beta short-read assay at the Johns Hopkins FTIC core. TCRdb itself trimmed the public reads at Q25 with fastp, ran MiXCR and retained productive beta chains. Every distinct CDR3 protein forms one entry, paired with its most common genes and DNA. The sample table lists 9,500 to 15,000 distinct CDR3 sequences, 55% to 65% of them with a count of one. The top ten hold roughly 8% of the sample. The source material was CD4+ T cells from blood, cultured in vitro. Source of these receptors: a human donor who had recovered from COVID-19.

The chain links TRBV30 to TRBJ2-7; TRBD1 matches 8 bases. V gave up 2 bases and J gave up 2 bases; unmatched junction bases: 5. CDR3 length: 14 residues. Germline-derived CDR1 and CDR2 are GTSNPN and SVGIG (reference sequence). In nucleotides, the CDR3 is TGTGCCTGGAGTCGACAGGGGTCCGCCTACGAGCAGTACTTC. Translating it yields CAWSRQGSAYEQYF.

A remark on this clonotype: Mismatch with germline at one junction end may stem from a read error. For the CDR3, the DNA is TGTGCCAGCAGCTACCTAGCGGGAGGGCCTAGCTACACAGATACGCAGTATTTT. Translated, it gives CASSYLAGGPSYTDTQYF. The chain recombines TRBV5-3 with TRBJ2-3, with TRBD2 matching 12 bases. TRBV5-3 is annotated as an ORF whose role is uncertain. The CDR3 runs 18 residues.

The V and J genes are TRBV2 and TRBJ1-2; 7 bases are shared with TRBD1. The V segment lost 1 base and the J segment 0 bases; nucleotides outside the gene matches: 5. The CDR3 contains 16 residues. Germline V lookup: CDR1 SNHLY, CDR2 FYNNEI. CDR3 amino acids: CASSEGLGTANYGYTF. The DNA for the CDR3 is TGTGCCAGCAGTGAAGGGTTAGGGACAGCTAACTATGGCTACACCTTC.

The chain combines TRBV6-1 with TRBJ2-7, with 11 bases fitting TRBD1. With V trimmed by 5 bases and J by 1 base, 4 bases remained unmatched. This CDR3 region has 15 residues. Germline V CDR1 and CDR2: MNHNS, SASEGT. The CDR3 bases are TGTGCCAGCAGTAAAGGGACAGGGGGTTCCTACGAGCAGTACTTC. This gives the protein CASSKGTGGSYEQYF.

This chain uses TRBV20-1 with TRBJ1-6; D is ambiguous. The germline gives CDR1 DFQATT, CDR2 SNEGSKA (reference sequence). The CDR3 covers 17 residues. Trimming removed 1 base from V and 0 bases from J, with 13 bases in between. CDR3 DNA: TGCAGTGCTAGAGTGGGTATTGTGGGCTCCTATAATTCACCCCTCCACTTT. As protein: CSARVGIVGSYNSPLHF.

This rearrangement joins TRBV19 to TRBJ2-3; D unclear. V was clipped by 1 base and J by 3 bases, with 8 bases between them. This CDR3 spans 14 amino acids. Germline V gives CDR1 LNHDA, CDR2 SQIVND (reference sequence). CDR3: CASSIVTDTDTQYF. The CDR3 DNA sequence: TGTGCCAGTAGTATAGTAACGGATACAGATACGCAGTATTTT.

This clonotype came up a few times. The V call is TRBV30, the J call TRBJ2-4, with D unresolved. Germline V gene data show CDR1 as GTSNPN and CDR2 as SVGIG (reference sequence). The CDR3 runs to 13 residues. V was shortened by 5 bases and J by 0 bases, with 8 bases between the two germline ends. CDR3 in amino acids: CAWATEAKNIQYF. The CDR3 DNA is TGTGCCTGGGCTACAGAAGCCAAAAACATTCAGTACTTC.

Only one count was recorded for this clonotype. The V and J genes are TRBV28 and TRBJ1-6, with D hard to call. Trimming took off 7 bases at V and 7 bases at J, with 17 bases between the two ends. Germline CDR1 MDHEN, CDR2 SYDVKM. The length of the CDR3 is 15 residues. The CDR3: CASTPRERRNSPLHF. DNA of the CDR3: TGTGCCAGCACCCCGCGGGAGAGGAGGAATTCACCCCTCCACTTT. The variable domain in full, completed from reference TRBV28 and TRBJ1-6, reads DVKVTQSSRYLVKRTGEKVFLECVQDMDHENMFWYRQDPGLGLRLIYFSYDVKMKEKGDIPEGYSVSREKKERFSLILESASTNQTSMYLCASTPRERRNSPLHFGNGTRLTVT.

This clonotype was detected a few times. The V gene is TRBV28, the J gene TRBJ1-6; D may be TRBD1 (5 bases). The CDR3 covers 18 residues. Germline V gene data show CDR1 as MDHEN and CDR2 as SYDVKM. The V and J ends lost 7 bases and 2 bases respectively, with 21 bases between them. CDR3 bases: TGTGCCAGCATGGTGGGGTATCAGGGAGGAACCTATAATTCACCCCTCCACTTT. Amino acid sequence: CASMVGYQGGTYNSPLHF.

The CDR3 loop reads CASSLQSGRPNYGYTF. The CDR3 bases are TGTGCCAGCAGCCTACAATCGGGACGTCCAAACTATGGCTACACCTTC. The chain couples TRBV7-2 to TRBJ1-2; possible D gene TRBD1, 5 bases. Germline assignment: CDR1 SGHTA and CDR2 FQGNSA. The CDR3 loop spans 16 amino acids. The V end was cut by 5 bases, the J end by 2 bases, with 18 bases between.

The chain employs TRBV7-2 and TRBJ1-1; no clear D gene. There are 14 residues in the CDR3. V was pared by 4 bases and J by 5 bases, with 14 bases between. CDR1 SGHTA and CDR2 FQGNSA come from the germline V gene. In DNA form, the CDR3 reads TGTGCCAGCAGCTCGAGGGCGGAAGTAACTGAAGCTTTCTTT. This encodes CASSSRAEVTEAFF.

This clonotype was seen only a few times. This chain joins TRBV20-1 and TRBJ2-1; D not certain. V gave up 8 bases and J gave up 7 bases, with 9 bases separating them. Germline CDR1 DFQATT, CDR2 SNEGSKA (reference sequence). The CDR3 sequence is 10 residues long. CDR3 sequence: CSSHSNEQFF. CDR3 coding DNA: TGCAGTTCCCATAGTAATGAGCAGTTCTTC.

The J gene is TRBJ1-5, the V gene TRBV6-2 or TRBV6-3; the D gene is possibly TRBD1 (5 bases). The CDR3 contains 16 residues. The V end lost 1 base, the J end lost 0 bases, and 10 bases lay between the germline ends. CDR1 is MNHEY and CDR2 is SVGEGT in the germline V gene. CDR3 residues: CASSYWDPHSNQPQHF. CDR3 sequence (DNA): TGTGCCAGCAGTTACTGGGACCCTCATAGCAATCAGCCCCAGCATTTT.

The V call is TRBV20-1, the J call TRBJ2-1; D remains ambiguous. Germline-derived CDR1 and CDR2 are DFQATT and SNEGSKA (reference sequence). Between the trimmed V and J ends, which lost 1 base and 5 bases, there was a span of 12 bases. The CDR3 runs to 14 residues. CDR3 protein: CSARVIAKNNEQFF. CDR3 in DNA: TGCAGTGCTAGAGTGATAGCCAAAAACAATGAGCAGTTCTTC.

The chain links TRBV4-1 to TRBJ2-1, with 7 bases lining up with TRBD2. The CDR3 covers 16 residues. J was trimmed by 3 bases and V by 1 base; bases with no gene match: 6. Germline CDR1 reads MGHRA; CDR2 reads YSYEKL. The CDR3 spells CASSQVRLAVYNEQFF. The CDR3 DNA is TGCGCCAGCAGCCAAGTCCGCCTAGCGGTCTACAATGAGCAGTTCTTC.

The chain joins TRBV7-9 to TRBJ1-4, with D possibly TRBD1 on 6 matching bases. From germline, CDR1 is SEHNR and CDR2 FQNEAQ (reference sequence). V lost 2 bases, J lost 7 bases, and 14 bases lay in between. The CDR3 loop spans 15 amino acids. CDR3 sequence: CASSLWRGGFEKLFF. CDR3 coding DNA: TGTGCCAGCAGCTTATGGAGAGGGGGATTTGAAAAACTGTTTTTT.

The chain combines TRBV7-9 with TRBJ2-5; TRBD2 matches 13 bases. The germline gives CDR1 SEHNR, CDR2 FQNEAQ (reference sequence). Trimming cost V 1 base and J 2 bases; bases outside gene matches: 7. The CDR3 is 18 residues long. The CDR3 DNA is TGTGCCAGCAGCTTAGTTAGTGGGGGACTAGCGGGGCAAGAGACCCAGTACTTC. This sequence encodes CASSLVSGGLAGQETQYF.

V and J are TRBV12-3 or TRBV12-4 and TRBJ1-5; no definite D call. The germline V and J ends were trimmed by 6 bases and 4 bases, with 10 bases remaining between them. The CDR3 is 13 amino acids. CDR3 sequence reads: CASSPGTNQPQHF. The CDR3 nucleotides are TGTGCCAGCAGCCCTGGTACGAATCAGCCCCAGCATTTT.

The V call is TRBV6-5, the J call TRBJ1-2; 7 nucleotides align to TRBD1. The germline CDR1 and CDR2 sequences are MNHEY and SVGAGI. This CDR3 has 20 residues. The V segment lost 0 bases and the J segment 0 bases; nucleotides outside the gene matches: 16. CDR3 sequence (DNA): TGTGCCAGCAGTTACTCGATGGTCTACAGGGGACCCTTTTCTAACTATGGCTACACCTTC. Its protein is CASSYSMVYRGPFSNYGYTF.

In this sample, this clonotype turned up once. J is TRBJ1-4 and V is TRBV28, with unresolved D. V was clipped by 5 bases and J by 3 bases, with 10 bases between them. Germline V gene sequence: CDR1 MDHEN, CDR2 SYDVKM. CDR3 size: 14 residues. The CDR3 is CASSQTRANEKLFF. Here the CDR3 DNA reads TGTGCCAGCAGTCAAACGAGGGCTAATGAAAAACTGTTTTTT.

The CDR3 protein is CASSEDSAGDTQYF. As DNA, the CDR3 is TGTGCCAGCAGCGAAGACAGTGCAGGAGATACGCAGTATTTT. V usage is TRBV7-8 and J usage is TRBJ2-3; D may be TRBD1 (5 bases). Per germline, CDR1 SGHVS and CDR2 FQNEAQ. The CDR3 sequence is 14 residues long. Between the trimmed V and J ends, which lost 5 bases and 5 bases, there was a span of 14 bases.

This clonotype was observed a few times. The chain combines TRBV24-1 with TRBJ2-1; D gene unclear. In germline, CDR1 is KGHDR, CDR2 SFDVKD. Trimming shortened V by 2 bases and J by 8 bases, and 3 bases separated the two germline ends. The CDR3 covers 11 residues. CDR3 sequence: CATSDYHEQFF. CDR3 DNA: TGTGCCACCAGTGATTACCATGAGCAGTTCTTC.

The V and J genes are TRBV2 and TRBJ1-2, with 10 bases fitting TRBD1. Trimming at V came to 6 bases and at J to 4 bases, leaving 2 bases not matched to a gene. This CDR3 comprises 13 residues. Germline lookup yields CDR1 SNHLY and CDR2 FYNNEI. This CDR3 reads CASRGQGVYGYTF. In DNA form, the CDR3 reads TGTGCCAGCAGAGGACAGGGGGTCTATGGCTACACCTTC.

A few counts support this clonotype. V gene TRBV20-1 combines with J gene TRBJ1-1; the D gene is possibly TRBD1 (5 bases). Germline V lookup: CDR1 DFQATT, CDR2 SNEGSKA (reference sequence). CDR3 size: 12 residues. The germline V and J ends were trimmed by 3 bases and 10 bases, with 15 bases remaining between them. This chain's CDR3 is CSASSSQGLAFF. In DNA, the CDR3 is TGCAGTGCTAGTAGTAGTCAGGGACTAGCTTTCTTT.

J is TRBJ1-2 and V is TRBV20-1, with TRBD1 as a possible D gene (5 bases). Looked up from germline, CDR1 is DFQATT and CDR2 is SNEGSKA (reference sequence). The CDR3 contains 17 residues. The V and J ends lost 1 base and 2 bases respectively, with 20 bases between them. CDR3 sequence (DNA): TGCAGTGCTAGAGTGGGCAACTGGGACTACAGGAACTATGGCTACACCTTC. This codes for CSARVGNWDYRNYGYTF.